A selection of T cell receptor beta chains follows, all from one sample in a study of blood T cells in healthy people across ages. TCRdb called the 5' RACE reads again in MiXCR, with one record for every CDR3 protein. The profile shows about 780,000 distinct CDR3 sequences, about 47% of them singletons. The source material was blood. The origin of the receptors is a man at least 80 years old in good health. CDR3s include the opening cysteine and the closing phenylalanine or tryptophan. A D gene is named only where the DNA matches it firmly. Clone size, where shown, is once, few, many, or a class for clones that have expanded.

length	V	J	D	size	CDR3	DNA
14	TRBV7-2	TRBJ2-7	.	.	CASSFGENSYEQYF	TGTGCCAGCAGCTTCGGAGAGAACTCCTACGAGCAGTACTTC
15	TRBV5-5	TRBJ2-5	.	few	CASRLRTDTRETQYF	TGTGCCAGCAGATTAAGAACAGACACAAGGGAGACCCAGTACTTC
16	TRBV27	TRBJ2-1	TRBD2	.	CASRSPSREGSNEQFF	TGTGCCAGCCGCTCTCCGTCGCGGGAGGGAAGCAATGAGCAGTTCTTC
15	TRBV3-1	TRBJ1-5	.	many	CASSQSDRRGQPQHF	TGTGCCAGCAGCCAGTCAGACAGGAGGGGTCAGCCCCAGCATTTT
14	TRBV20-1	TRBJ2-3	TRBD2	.	CSATGLAASDTQYF	TGCAGTGCAACGGGACTAGCGGCCTCCGATACGCAGTATTTT
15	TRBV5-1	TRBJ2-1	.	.	CASSLVAQPGGEQFF	TGCGCCAGCAGCTTGGTGGCACAGCCAGGCGGGGAGCAGTTCTTC
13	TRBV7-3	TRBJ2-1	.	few	CASSSGVVGEQFF	TGTGCCAGCAGTTCCGGAGTGGTGGGTGAGCAGTTCTTC
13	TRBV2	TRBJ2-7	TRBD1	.	CASRGDRAGEQYF	TGTGCCAGCAGGGGCGACAGGGCTGGCGAGCAGTACTTC
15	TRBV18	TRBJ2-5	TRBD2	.	CASSPRGLADQTQYF	TGTGCCAGCTCACCTCGAGGACTAGCCGACCAGACCCAGTACTTC
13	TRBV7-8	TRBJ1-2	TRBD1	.	CASSPGQAFSYTF	TGTGCCAGCAGCCCTGGACAGGCCTTTAGCTACACCTTC
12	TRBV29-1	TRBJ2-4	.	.	CSVGDNSYKQYF	TGCAGCGTTGGAGACAACTCCTACAAGCAGTACTTC
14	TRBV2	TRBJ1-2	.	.	CASSMGQTNYGYTF	TGTGCCAGCAGTATGGGACAAACAAACTATGGCTACACCTTC
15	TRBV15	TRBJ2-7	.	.	CATSRASKGTSEQYF	TGTGCCACCAGCAGAGCAAGCAAGGGGACGTCCGAGCAGTACTTC
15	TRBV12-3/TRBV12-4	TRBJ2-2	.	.	CASSFQGLDTGELFF	TGTGCCAGCAGTTTTCAGGGTTTGGACACCGGGGAGCTGTTTTTT
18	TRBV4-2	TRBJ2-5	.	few	CASSQESRGAARKETQYF	TGTGCCAGCAGCCAAGAAAGTCGTGGAGCGGCTCGAAAAGAGACCCAGTACTTC
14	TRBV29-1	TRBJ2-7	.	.	CSVEVTGGSYEQYF	TGCAGCGTTGAAGTTACCGGGGGCTCCTACGAGCAGTACTTC
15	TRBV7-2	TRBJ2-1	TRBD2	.	CASRSGLAGNNEQFF	TGTGCCAGCAGATCAGGACTAGCGGGGAACAATGAGCAGTTCTTC
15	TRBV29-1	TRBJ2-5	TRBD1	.	CSVDRGFETQETQYF	TGCAGCGTTGACAGGGGGTTTGAGACCCAAGAGACCCAGTACTTC
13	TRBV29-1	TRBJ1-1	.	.	CSGYPQPDTEAFF	TGCAGCGGATACCCCCAGCCGGACACTGAAGCTTTCTTT
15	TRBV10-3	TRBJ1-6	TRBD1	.	CAIRPGQGESSPLHF	TGTGCCATCCGACCCGGACAGGGGGAATCTTCACCCCTCCACTTT
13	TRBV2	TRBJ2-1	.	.	CASITGPHNEQFF	TGTGCCAGCATAACAGGCCCGCACAATGAGCAGTTCTTC
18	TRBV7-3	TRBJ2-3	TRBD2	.	CASSLIGTSAGNPDTQYF	TGTGCCAGCAGCTTAATCGGGACTAGCGCCGGAAACCCAGATACGCAGTATTTT
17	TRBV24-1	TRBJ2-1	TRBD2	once	CATSDYGASGSIQTQFF	TGTGCCACCAGTGATTATGGGGCTAGCGGGAGCATCCAGACCCAGTTCTTC
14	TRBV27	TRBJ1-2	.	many	CASSPISVNYGYTF	TGTGCCAGCAGTCCAATCTCAGTGAACTATGGCTACACCTTC
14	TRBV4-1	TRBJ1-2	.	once	CASSQVGQHYGYTF	TGCGCCAGCAGCCAAGTTGGGCAGCACTATGGCTACACCTTC
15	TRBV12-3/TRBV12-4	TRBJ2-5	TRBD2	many	CASSTSGGGKETQYF	TGTGCCAGCAGCACTAGCGGAGGGGGTAAGGAGACCCAGTACTTC
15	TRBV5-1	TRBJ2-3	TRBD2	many	CASRQGLAGADTQYF	TGCGCCAGCAGACAGGGACTAGCGGGAGCAGATACGCAGTATTTT
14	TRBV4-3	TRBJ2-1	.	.	CASSQEVTPGTQFF	TGCGCCAGCAGCCAAGAGGTCACCCCAGGGACCCAGTTCTTC
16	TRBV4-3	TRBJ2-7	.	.	CASSQGGTASGNEQYF	TGCGCCAGCAGCCAAGGGGGCACCGCATCGGGAAATGAGCAGTACTTC